Presented here are 15 T cell receptor beta chains from one specimen sequenced in a study of T-cell memory formation after mild COVID-19. Using its own MiXCR run on the 5' RACE reads, TCRdb lists one record per CDR3 protein. The sample gives more than 110,000 distinct CDR3 sequences, approximately 25% of which show up once; around 22% is in the top ten. Specimen: PBMCs or a T cell subset sorted from them (not recorded which). The origin of the receptors is an adult woman who had mild COVID-19 (a few samples of this study predate the infection). Cell type and time point are not known.

This clonotype appeared once. V and J are TRBV27 and TRBJ1-1; D not certain. V was trimmed by 5 bases and J by 6 bases, leaving 19 bases between them. This CDR3 region has 15 residues. Germline V gene lookup returns CDR1 MNHEY and CDR2 SMNVEV (reference sequence). The CDR3, as DNA: TGTGCCAGCAGTCCCGCCAGACGGGGTTTATCTGAAGCTTTCTTT. Amino acids: CASSPARRGLSEAFF.

The J gene is TRBJ1-1, the V gene TRBV27; D perhaps matches TRBD1 (5 bases). V lost 1 base, J lost 4 bases, and 16 bases lay in between. The CDR3 runs 16 residues. The germline CDR1 and CDR2 sequences are MNHEY and SMNVEV (reference sequence). CDR3 sequence: CASSLYLPGSATEAFF. CDR3 DNA: TGTGCCAGCAGTTTATATCTGCCAGGGAGTGCCACTGAAGCTTTCTTT.

V usage is TRBV5-5 and J usage is TRBJ1-4; D is uncertain. The ends were cut back, 0 bases at V and 8 bases at J, with 8 bases in the middle. Germline V CDR1 and CDR2: SGHKS, YYEKEE (reference sequence). This CDR3 has 13 residues. In DNA, the CDR3 is TGTGCCAGCAGCTTGGAGGCAGCCGAAAAACTGTTTTTT. Translating gives CASSLEAAEKLFF.

The chain links TRBV7-9 to TRBJ2-1; 8 nucleotides line up with TRBD2. The CDR3 covers 15 residues. V dropped 0 bases and J dropped 10; count of bases not matched to a gene: 8. The V gene's germline CDR1 is SEHNR and CDR2 FQNEAQ (reference sequence). CDR3 nucleotides: TGTGCCAGCAGCTTAGCGACTAGCGCCCTTCGGGAGCAGTTCTTC. Its translation is CASSLATSALREQFF.

This clonotype occurred a few times. The V call is TRBV7-9, the J call TRBJ2-5, with D perhaps matching TRBD1 (5 bases). There are 12 residues in the CDR3. Trimming shortened V by 6 bases and J by 3 bases, and 8 bases separated the two germline ends. Germline V gene lookup returns CDR1 SEHNR and CDR2 FQNEAQ (reference sequence). CDR3 amino acids: CASRAGKETQYF. The CDR3 nucleotides read TGTGCCAGCAGGGCAGGGAAAGAGACCCAGTACTTC.

The chain carries TRBV30 and TRBJ1-2; no firm D call. The V gene lost 2 bases and the J gene lost 10 bases, with 17 bases spanning the gap. This CDR3 has 13 residues. Germline loops: CDR1 GTSNPN, CDR2 SVGIG (reference sequence). CDR3 loop: CAWSPDTTALYTF. The CDR3 nucleotides read TGTGCCTGGAGTCCTGACACTACCGCACTCTACACCTTC.

This chain joins TRBV11-2 and TRBJ2-3; D ambiguous. This CDR3 is built from 13 residues. Trimming took 5 bases from V and 4 from J, leaving 10 bases between them. From germline, CDR1 is SGHAT and CDR2 FQNNGV. This CDR3 reads CASSQAFADTQYF. CDR3 sequence (DNA): TGTGCCAGCAGCCAGGCCTTTGCAGATACGCAGTATTTT.

The chain has TRBV20-1 and TRBJ1-5; no clear D. This CDR3 is built from 13 residues. Trimming removed 6 bases at V and 5 bases at J, with 14 bases between. CDR1 is DFQATT, CDR2 SNEGSKA, per germline (reference sequence). The CDR3 bases are TGCAGTGCCCGGACCGACCCCTATCAGCCCCAGCATTTT. Translated, it gives CSARTDPYQPQHF.

The chain carries TRBV7-8 and TRBJ2-5; TRBD1 or TRBD2 may be the D gene (5 bases each). V was cut by 0 bases and J by 3 bases, with 8 bases left in between. Looked up from germline, CDR1 is SGHVS and CDR2 is FQNEAQ. The CDR3 totals 14 residues. The DNA of the CDR3 is TGTGCCAGCAGCTTAGCTAGAGGGGAAGAGACCCAGTACTTC. As protein: CASSLARGEETQYF.

Only a few counts were recorded for this clonotype. J is TRBJ1-5 and V is TRBV23-1; the D gene is possibly TRBD1 (5 bases). TRBV23-1 is an ORF, with its function uncertain. The CDR3 extends over 19 amino acids. V was cut by 0 bases and J by 0 bases, with 18 bases left in between. The CDR3 loop reads CASSQSRGGRWHSNQPQHF. CDR3 DNA sequence: TGCGCCAGCAGTCAATCTAGGGGCGGGAGATGGCATAGCAATCAGCCCCAGCATTTT.

The genes are TRBV4-1 and TRBJ2-7; 11 nucleotides align to TRBD2. The CDR3 sequence is 15 residues long. In germline, CDR1 is MGHRA, CDR2 YSYEKL. V was clipped by 3 bases and J by 3 bases; unmatched bases: 4. DNA of the CDR3: TGCGCCAGCAGCCACCACGGACTAGCGGGCTACGAGCAGTACTTC. Translated: CASSHHGLAGYEQYF.

This clonotype was observed at least ten times. The chain couples TRBV6-5 to TRBJ2-1; 7 bases map to TRBD1. Germline trimming cut 6 bases from V and 5 bases from J; bases unmatched to any gene: 4. Germline V gives CDR1 MNHEY, CDR2 SVGAGI. The CDR3 runs 13 residues. CDR3 bases: TGTGCCAGCAGCTTGGGGACAGACAATGAGCAGTTCTTC. Its protein product is CASSLGTDNEQFF.

The sample holds a few counts of this clonotype. The genes are TRBV4-1 and TRBJ2-1; 9 bases map to TRBD2. CDR3 length equals 14 residues. Germline V lookup: CDR1 MGHRA, CDR2 YSYEKL. V gave up 4 bases and J gave up 6 bases; unmatched junction bases: 4. CDR3 residues: CASSRTSAPNEQFF. The CDR3 nucleotides are TGCGCCAGCAGCCGGACTAGCGCTCCCAATGAGCAGTTCTTC.

A few counts support this clonotype. This chain uses TRBV3-1 with TRBJ2-3, with a weak D call TRBD2 (6 bases). CDR1 LGHDT and CDR2 YNNKEL come from the germline V gene (reference sequence). V gave up 0 bases and J gave up 5 bases, with 12 bases separating them. The CDR3 is 15 amino acids. CDR3 residues: CASSQDLGGGDTQYF. CDR3 sequence (DNA): TGTGCCAGCAGCCAAGATCTTGGGGGAGGAGATACGCAGTATTTT.

The chain couples TRBV18 to TRBJ2-7; TRBD1 agrees at 8 bases. Germline-derived CDR1 and CDR2 are KGHSH and LQKENI. The CDR3 covers 16 residues. J was trimmed by 2 bases and V by 3 bases; bases with no gene match: 9. CDR3 loop: CASSPAVETGAYEQYF. In DNA form, the CDR3 reads TGTGCCAGCTCACCCGCCGTGGAGACAGGGGCCTACGAGCAGTACTTC.